This section outlines one T cell receptor beta chain sequence together with its context. Researchers generated TCR beta cDNA from about 460 ng of total RNA, relying on a constant-region primer. Three rounds of nested multiplex PCR with slightly modified ARM-PCR produced TCR beta libraries. Forward primers for TRBV1-TRBV30 and a C-beta reverse primer served the first two PCR rounds, at about 10 cycles each. TCRdb re-analysed the multiplex PCR reads in MiXCR, keeping a single row per CDR3 protein. The sample includes approximately 80,000 distinct CDR3 sequences, around 66% of them seen just once. This sample was included in a study of tumor-infiltrating lymphocytes in primary liver carcinoma. This CDR3 spans 13 amino acids. Germline V lookup: CDR1 SGHAT, CDR2 FQDESV (reference sequence). The germline V and J ends were trimmed by 9 bases and 9 bases, with 15 bases remaining between them. Bulk tissue was left unsorted, and RNA and DNA were co-extracted from about 21-30 mg of it.

The origin of this receptor is a man aged 40-49 years with primary liver carcinoma and hepatitis B virus infection. The material sequenced was tumor-adjacent normal liver tissue. This rearrangement joins TRBV11-1 to TRBJ1-6; possibly TRBD1 for D (5 bases). Here the CDR3 reads CARSRTMVSPLHF. The CDR3 bases are TGTGCCAGAAGCCGGACAATGGTTTCACCCCTCCACTTT. The full variable domain, completed using reference TRBV11-1 and TRBJ1-6, is EAEVAQSPRYKITEKSQAVAFWCDPISGHATLYWYRQILGQGPELLVQFQDESVVDDSQLPKDRFSAERLKGVDSTLKIQPAELGDSAMYLCARSRTMVSPLHFGNGTRLTVT.